This entry lists 5 T cell receptor beta chains sequenced from one sample in a study of shared clonotypes between healthy human individuals. CD45RO-negative cells were positively selected for CCR7, leaving out terminally differentiated effector memory CD45RA+ cells. The table came from immunoSEQ multiplex PCR; TCRdb's copy has only in-frame clones and leaves some out. In the table there are a few hundred thousand clones, less than 97% of which are singletons. The sample consisted of naive CD8+ T cells sorted from blood. The receptors were sampled from a woman aged 25-40 years in good health.

The rearrangement joins TRBV7-9 to TRBJ2-5, with D perhaps matching TRBD1 (6 bases). The DNA end is a closer match to TRBJ2-7, so the J assignment may be wrong. Germline V gives CDR1 SEHNR, CDR2 FQNEAQ (reference sequence). The CDR3 extends over 15 amino acids. CDR3 bases: TGTGCCAGCAGCTTAGCCCAGGGGCTGGCCTACGAGCAGTACTTC. Translation: CASSLAQGLAYEQYF.

The rearrangement links TRBV7-8 to TRBJ2-5; D possibly corresponds to TRBD1 (5 bases). The J call may not be correct, given that the DNA end is closer to TRBJ2-7. Germline CDR1 SGHVS, CDR2 FQNEAQ. This CDR3 contains 13 residues. The CDR3 protein is CASSSDIAYEQYF. Written as DNA, the CDR3 is TGTGCCAGCAGCTCGGACATTGCCTACGAGCAGTACTTC.

The chain links TRBV5-8 to TRBJ1-4; no clear D. This CDR3 region has 18 residues. Trimming shortened V by 0 bases and J by 1 base, and 16 bases separated the two germline ends. Germline assignment: CDR1 SGHTS and CDR2 YDEGEE. CDR3 in DNA: TGTGCCAGCAGCTTGGACCCCTCTGATCTGGGAACTAATGAAAAACTGTTTTTT. It codes for CASSLDPSDLGTNEKLFF. Looking up the rest from reference TRBV5-8 and TRBJ1-4 gives the full variable domain: EAGVTQSPTHLIKTRGQQATLRCSPISGHTSVYWYQQALGLGLQFLLWYDEGEERNRGNFPPRFSGRQFPNYSSELNVNALELEDSALYLCASSLDPSDLGTNEKLFFGSGTQLSVL.

The rearrangement joins TRBV6-6 to TRBJ2-3; 9 bases line up with TRBD2. V lost 5 bases to trimming and J lost 2 bases; unmatched junction nucleotides: 8. Per germline, CDR1 MNHNY and CDR2 SVGAGI (reference sequence). The CDR3 runs to 16 residues. The DNA for the CDR3 is TGTGCCAGCAGTCATCTAGCGGGACGTTACACAGATACGCAGTATTTT. Its translation is CASSHLAGRYTDTQYF.

This chain links TRBV5-4 with TRBJ1-1, with D possibly matching TRBD1 (5 bases). There are 13 residues in the CDR3. Between the trimmed V and J ends, which lost 4 bases and 6 bases, there was a span of 13 bases. Looked up from germline, CDR1 is SGHNT and CDR2 is YYREEE (reference sequence). CDR3 sequence reads: CASSPWGGAEAFF. CDR3 DNA sequence: TGTGCCAGCAGCCCTTGGGGGGGAGCTGAAGCTTTCTTT.